The 2 T cell receptor beta chains reported below all come from one sample, sequenced in a study of blood T cell repertoires in COVID-19. Here immunoSEQ multiplex PCR was the method, and the copy in TCRdb shows in-frame clones only, minus some. The table records roughly 220,000 clones, 70% to 90% of them present only once. Input material: PBMCs or T cells enriched from blood (not recorded which). The receptor set was obtained from a young man with acute COVID-19.

In this sample, this clone turned up a few times. This chain links TRBV19 with TRBJ2-2, with 7 positions matching TRBD2. The CDR3 is 15 residues long. The V gene end was trimmed by 2 bases and the J gene end by 4 bases; junction bases not matched to a gene: 4. Germline loops: CDR1 LNHDA, CDR2 SQIVND (reference sequence). The CDR3 bases are TGTGCCAGTAGTATAAACGGGGGGACCACCGGGGAGCTGTTTTTT. As protein: CASSINGGTTGELFF.

The V and J genes are TRBV28 and TRBJ2-7, with D possibly matching TRBD2 (7 bases). This CDR3 comprises 16 residues. Looked up from germline, CDR1 is MDHEN and CDR2 is SYDVKM. The ends were cut back, 5 bases at V and 5 bases at J, with 22 bases in the middle. The CDR3 loop is CASSPRGAALTHEQYF. The CDR3 DNA reads as TGTGCCAGCAGTCCCCGGGGGGCGGCGCTCACTCACGAGCAGTACTTC.